The rows below give T cell receptor beta chains drawn from one sample of a study of human T cells and chemical hapten exposure. From the RACE reads, TCRdb called clonotypes with MiXCR, one entry per CDR3 protein. The repertoire holds about 95,000 distinct CDR3 sequences, with about 10% as singletons. The sequences come from whole blood, collected in connection with sensitization to the hapten diphenylcyclopropenone (DPC). All receptors come from a middle-aged woman with alopecia areata. Some clones in this sample may be carry-over from other donors' samples. The CDR3 runs from the conserved cysteine through the conserved F or W.

V	J	CDR3
TRBV23-1	TRBJ1-6	CASKLRTRTDHYNSPLHF
TRBV27	TRBJ1-5	CASRDGQGGGNNQPQHF
TRBV10-2	TRBJ2-1	CASSDRLAALEQFF
TRBV20-1	TRBJ2-1	CSAVTSAGDEQFF
TRBV6-1	TRBJ1-5	CASSEGPGNQPQHF
TRBV5-4	TRBJ1-1	CASSIAQGSDTEAFF
TRBV11-2	TRBJ1-2	CASSLGGNSYGYTF
TRBV12-5	TRBJ1-6	CASGLIVGSPLHF
TRBV12-3/TRBV12-4	TRBJ1-1	CASSFPLGTEAFF
TRBV7-6	TRBJ1-3	CASSPGQYSGNTIYF
TRBV27	TRBJ2-1	CASSPGAAYNEQFF
TRBV11-1	TRBJ2-7	CASSFLGSSSYEQYF
TRBV6-5	TRBJ1-1	CASSYSIAGGNTEAFF
TRBV27	TRBJ1-5	CASSDSPNQPQHF
TRBV7-2	TRBJ2-3	CASSDWGGFSRTDTQYF
TRBV4-3	TRBJ2-1	CASSTGTSLVNEQFF
TRBV28	TRBJ2-7	CASSLRGAQYF
TRBV12-3/TRBV12-4	TRBJ2-6	CASSFRRVPSGANVLTF
TRBV29-1	TRBJ1-1	CSVGGLGTRGPEAFF
TRBV20-1	TRBJ2-1	CSAPPLAGANEQFF
TRBV6-2/TRBV6-3	TRBJ2-3	CASMDPRTGGTDTQYF
TRBV9	TRBJ2-1	CASSPFQASYNEQFF
TRBV5-4	TRBJ1-1	CASSLGTRVVGTEAFF
TRBV6-6	TRBJ1-1	CASSYPPEVSEAFF
TRBV18	TRBJ1-1	CASSPLGQGDTEVFF
TRBV9	TRBJ1-5	CASSVQDNQPQHF